Each of the 17 T cell receptor beta chains below was sequenced from the same sample in a study of T-cell memory formation after mild COVID-19. TCRdb re-called the 5' RACE reads through MiXCR, storing one row per CDR3 protein. This table holds under 200,000 distinct CDR3 sequences, 11% found once. Sequencing was performed on PBMCs or a T cell subset sorted from them (not recorded which). The receptors come from a man aged 18 to 29 who had mild COVID-19 (a few samples of this study predate the infection). Cell type and time point are not known.

This sequence joins TRBV4-2 and TRBJ2-3, with a tentative D call TRBD1 (6 bases). Germline CDR1 and CDR2: LGHNA and YNFKEQ. The CDR3 length is 17 residues. Trimming took 1 base from V and 8 from J, leaving 22 bases between them. The CDR3 region is CASSQGDLWGPAVTQYF. CDR3 bases: TGTGCCAGCAGCCAAGGTGATCTGTGGGGGCCCGCTGTTACGCAGTATTTT.

This chain uses TRBV4-3 with TRBJ1-2; 11 bases fit TRBD1. J was trimmed by 0 bases and V by 3 bases; bases with no gene match: 0. The CDR3 runs 15 residues. Germline CDR1 and CDR2: LGHNA and YSLEER. The CDR3 protein is CASSQGQGANYGYTF. The CDR3 bases are TGCGCCAGCAGCCAGGGACAGGGGGCTAACTATGGCTACACCTTC.

This clonotype was counted between two and nine times. V and J are TRBV10-3 and TRBJ2-1, with D perhaps being TRBD1 or TRBD2 (7 bases each). CDR1 ENHRY and CDR2 SYGVKD come from the germline V gene. CDR3 length: 16 amino acids. The germline V and J ends were trimmed by 2 bases and 1 base, with 12 bases remaining between them. CDR3 DNA sequence: TGTGCCATCAGTGAGATGCAGGGGGGGTCCTACAATGAGCAGTTCTTC. Its translation: CAISEMQGGSYNEQFF.

The rearrangement joins TRBV7-3 to TRBJ2-3, with 7 bases identical to TRBD2. Germline CDR1 reads SGHTA; CDR2 reads FQGTGA. V lost 2 bases and J lost 0; bases outside the gene matches: 2. The CDR3 covers 15 residues. The CDR3 coding sequence is TGTGCCAGCAGCTTAGTCGGGGGGAGCACAGATACGCAGTATTTT. Protein sequence: CASSLVGGSTDTQYF.

This clonotype was counted only a few times. This chain connects TRBV7-2 to TRBJ2-7; D is perhaps TRBD2 (6 bases). Looked up from germline, CDR1 is SGHTA and CDR2 is FQGNSA. The CDR3 is 16 residues long. The V end was cut by 1 base, the J end by 5 bases, with 18 bases between. The CDR3 sequence is CASSLGPSSGPNEQYF. The CDR3, as DNA: TGTGCCAGCAGCTTAGGACCTTCGAGCGGGCCAAACGAGCAGTACTTC.

This clonotype was detected a few times. This chain joins TRBV6-6 and TRBJ1-1, with D perhaps matching TRBD1 (5 bases). V was shortened by 9 bases and J by 4 bases, with 15 bases between the two germline ends. Germline CDR1 is MNHNY and CDR2 is SVGAGI (reference sequence). The CDR3 has 13 residues. The CDR3 DNA is TGTGCCAGTAAACAGGTGGAGGGCACTGAAGCTTTCTTT. Protein sequence: CASKQVEGTEAFF.

This clonotype was found a few times. The chain is built from TRBV18 and TRBJ2-7; either TRBD1 or TRBD2 may fit D (6 bases each). CDR3 size: 14 residues. Trimming pared 2 bases from V and 5 bases from J, leaving 13 bases between. Germline CDR1 is KGHSH and CDR2 is LQKENI. As DNA, the CDR3 is TGTGCCAGCTCACCATCTTCGGGGGCGGACGAGCAGTACGTC. Its protein is CASSPSSGADEQYV.

There are many counts of this clonotype. The V and J genes are TRBV7-2 and TRBJ2-5; tentatively, D is TRBD2 (6 bases). The CDR3 covers 17 residues. In germline, CDR1 is SGHTA, CDR2 FQGNSA. With 4 bases removed from V and 1 base from J, the gap between germline ends came to 19 bases. The CDR3 DNA is TGTGCCAGCAGCTCAGTCCGTCTCGGGGGAGGCCAAGAGACCCAGTACTTC. It encodes CASSSVRLGGGQETQYF.

V usage is TRBV20-1 and J usage is TRBJ2-2, with a tentative D call TRBD2 (5 bases). Germline V gene sequence: CDR1 DFQATT, CDR2 SNEGSKA (reference sequence). The CDR3 runs to 12 residues. V gave up 5 bases and J gave up 4 bases, with 8 bases separating them. The CDR3 reads CSAGLITGELFF. The CDR3 DNA is TGCAGTGCTGGACTGATCACCGGGGAGCTGTTTTTT.

V is TRBV29-1 and J is TRBJ1-1, with no clear D. The CDR3 sequence is 14 residues long. V was cut by 0 bases and J by 0 bases, with 8 bases left in between. The germline V gene encodes CDR1 SQVTM and CDR2 ANQGSEA. The CDR3 nucleotides read TGCAGCGTTGAAGAGATCGGGGTGAACACTGAAGCTTTCTTT. Protein: CSVEEIGVNTEAFF. Using reference TRBV29-1 and TRBJ1-1 for the parts outside the CDR3, the full variable domain is SAVISQKPSRDICQRGTSLTIQCQVDSQVTMMFWYRQQPGQSLTLIATANQGSEATYESGFVIDKFPISRPNLTFSTLTVSNMSPEDSSIYLCSVEEIGVNTEAFFGQGTRLTVV.

The V and J genes are TRBV20-1 and TRBJ2-7, with 10 bases identical to TRBD2. The germline CDR1 and CDR2 sequences are DFQATT and SNEGSKA (reference sequence). There are 15 residues in the CDR3. The ends lost 3 bases at V and 6 bases at J; junction bases unmatched: 11. Written as DNA, the CDR3 is TGCAGTGCTAGTGCGTCACTAGCGGGGAAGGTCGAGCAGTACTTC. Amino acids: CSASASLAGKVEQYF.

The rearrangement joins TRBV7-9 to TRBJ1-1, with 7 nucleotides matching TRBD1. Germline lookup yields CDR1 SEHNR and CDR2 FQNEAQ (reference sequence). After removal of 4 bases from V and 0 bases from J, the junction contained 5 bases not matched to a gene. CDR3 length: 15 amino acids. CDR3 region: CASSSRGELNTEAFF. The CDR3 DNA sequence: TGTGCCAGCAGCTCCAGGGGGGAGCTGAACACTGAAGCTTTCTTT. Full variable domain (remainder filled in from reference TRBV7-9 and TRBJ1-1): DTGVSQNPRHKITKRGQNVTFRCDPISEHNRLYWYRQTLGQGPEFLTYFQNEAQLEKSRLLSDRFSAERPKGSFSTLEIQRTEQGDSAMYLCASSSRGELNTEAFFGQGTRLTVV.

This clonotype was found a few times. The chain employs TRBV6-1 and TRBJ2-6; 7 nucleotides align to TRBD1. The CDR3 has 15 amino acids. Germline lookup yields CDR1 MNHNS and CDR2 SASEGT. J gave up 2 bases and V 3 bases, and 1 base lay outside the gene matches. In nucleotides, the CDR3 is TGTGCCAGCAGTGACGGGACAGCTGGGGCCAACGTCCTGACTTTC. This codes for CASSDGTAGANVLTF.

The sample holds many counts of this clonotype. This sequence joins TRBV20-1 and TRBJ1-5; TRBD1 agrees at 7 bases. There are 12 residues in the CDR3. V was clipped by 5 bases and J by 4 bases; unmatched bases: 2. Germline V gene lookup returns CDR1 DFQATT and CDR2 SNEGSKA (reference sequence). The CDR3 DNA reads TGCAGTGCTCTACAGGGGAATCAGCCCCAGCATTTT. The encoded protein is CSALQGNQPQHF.

There are many counts of this clonotype. V is TRBV12-3 or TRBV12-4 and J is TRBJ2-5; perhaps TRBD2 as D (6 bases). Deletions cut 2 bases from V and 7 bases from J, with 11 bases between. The CDR3 length is 13 residues. The CDR3 loop is CASSLLLGGTQYF. CDR3 nucleotides: TGTGCCAGCAGTTTACTTTTGGGGGGGACCCAGTACTTC.

This clonotype has more than one count but fewer than ten. The V call is TRBV7-9, the J call TRBJ2-3, with TRBD1 matching 7 bases. Germline V gene sequence: CDR1 SEHNR, CDR2 FQNEAQ (reference sequence). The CDR3 runs 15 residues. V shed 2 bases and J 2 bases; nucleotides not matched to a gene: 4. This chain's CDR3 is CASSLLGQLTDTQYF. The CDR3 region has the DNA TGTGCCAGCAGCTTATTGGGACAGCTCACAGATACGCAGTATTTT.

This clonotype was detected a few times. The chain couples TRBV5-1 to TRBJ2-2, with 8 bases aligning to TRBD1. Germline V lookup: CDR1 SGHRS, CDR2 YFSETQ. The CDR3 is 16 amino acids. With V trimmed by 4 bases and J by 3 bases, 8 bases remained unmatched. The CDR3 spells CASSGSPTGDTGELFF. The CDR3 nucleotides are TGCGCCAGCAGCGGGAGCCCGACAGGGGACACCGGGGAGCTGTTTTTT.